The 6 T cell receptor beta chains in this list originate from one sample, sequenced in a study of T cell responses to AZD1222 COVID-19 vaccine. Profiling relied on immunoSEQ multiplex PCR, and the TCRdb table lists in-frame clones only, not all of them. Of some 200,000 clones listed, approximately 92% were seen once; the top ten hold more than 9%. Sample: peripheral blood, taken on day 0 of AZD1222 vaccination. These receptors originate from an adult in good health.

V usage is TRBV7-6 and J usage is TRBJ1-5; a possible D gene is TRBD1 (5 bases). V lost 5 bases and J lost 7, with 21 bases in between. Germline values: CDR1 SGHVS, CDR2 FNYEAQ. The CDR3 sequence is 16 residues long. CDR3: CASSVGGFRGPQPQHF. The CDR3, as DNA: TGTGCCAGCAGCGTGGGGGGATTCCGGGGCCCCCAGCCCCAGCATTTT.

Here the CDR3 DNA reads TGCAGTGCTGAACAGGTCAATGAGCAGTTCTTC. Translation gives CSAEQVNEQFF. The chain links TRBV20-1 to TRBJ2-1; D is possibly TRBD1 (5 bases). The CDR3 totals 11 residues. Between the trimmed V and J ends, which lost 5 bases and 6 bases, there was a span of 8 bases. Germline V gives CDR1 DFQATT, CDR2 SNEGSKA (reference sequence).

The chain combines TRBV15 with TRBJ2-1; 12 bases agree with TRBD2. CDR1 and CDR2 (germline): LNHNV, YYDKDF (reference sequence). Losses at the gene ends were 5 bases for V and 8 bases for J; bases not matched to a gene: 10. The CDR3 has 16 amino acids. CDR3 region: CATSGATSGRTYEQFF. CDR3 in DNA: TGTGCCACCAGCGGGGCGACTAGCGGGAGAACTTATGAGCAGTTCTTC. Combining the CDR3 with reference TRBV15 and TRBJ2-1 gives the whole variable domain DAMVIQNPRYQVTQFGKPVTLSCSQTLNHNVMYWYQQKSSQAPKLLFHYYDKDFNNEADTPDNFQSRRPNTSFCFLDIRSPGLGDTAMYLCATSGATSGRTYEQFFGPGTRLTVL.

This clone turned up a few times. The CDR3 DNA reads TGTGCCAGCTCACCACAAGACTCAGGGGTAGGGACTGAAGCTTTCTTT. This gives the protein CASSPQDSGVGTEAFF. This rearrangement joins TRBV18 to TRBJ1-1; D may be TRBD1 (6 bases). This CDR3 is 16 amino acids long. The ends were cut back, 1 base at V and 5 bases at J, with 17 bases in the middle. CDR1 and CDR2 (germline): KGHSH, LQKENI.

The chain is built from TRBV19 and TRBJ2-1; D uncertain. CDR1 and CDR2 from the germline V gene are LNHDA and SQIVND (reference sequence). Trimming stripped 3 bases from V and 10 bases from J, with 16 bases between. CDR3 size: 14 residues. The CDR3 protein is CASSIELPGREQFF. Here the CDR3 DNA reads TGTGCCAGTAGTATCGAACTACCAGGCAGAGAGCAGTTCTTC. Drawing the rest from reference TRBV19 and TRBJ2-1, the complete variable domain is DGGITQSPKYLFRKEGQNVTLSCEQNLNHDAMYWYRQDPGQGLRLIYYSQIVNDFQKGDIAEGYSVSREKKESFPLTVTSAQKNPTAFYLCASSIELPGREQFFGPGTRLTVL.

The CDR3 loop is CASSLRGTQYF. The CDR3, as DNA: TGTGCCAGCAGCCTACGGGGGACCCAGTACTTC. This chain joins TRBV16 and TRBJ2-5; a weak D match, TRBD2 (5 bases). V lost 4 bases and J 7 bases, leaving 7 bases between the germline ends. Germline CDR1 reads KGHSY; CDR2 reads FQNENV. The CDR3 has 11 residues.